A selection of T cell receptor beta chains follows, all from one sample in a study of cytomegalovirus exposure and HLA in healthy donors. This table comes from immunoSEQ multiplex PCR, and its TCRdb copy is limited to in-frame clones, with some not included. The sample comprises about 140,000 clones, 80% of which are singletons, and roughly 2.2% rests with the top ten. Sequencing used PBMCs. These TCRs come from a man younger than 40 in good health and CMV-seronegative. Both conserved end residues are part of each CDR3. Each record gives: J gene, D gene, clone size, V gene, CDR3 protein, CDR3 DNA. The D gene is left open where the match is weak. Some rows have no size entry. The others give once, few or many, or a class for an expanded clone.

TRBJ2-1	TRBD1	-	TRBV19	CASSIKDRGLGLVF	TGTGCCAGTAGTATTAAGGACAGGGGACTTGGATTGGTCTTC
TRBJ2-1	-	once	TRBV4-1	CASSQGRGGPYSYNEQFF	TGCGCCAGCAGCCAAGGGAGGGGCGGTCCGTACTCCTACAATGAGCAGTTCTTC
TRBJ2-7	-	-	TRBV6-1	CASSDSSYEQYF	TGTGCCAGCAGTGACAGTTCCTACGAGCAGTACTTC
TRBJ1-5	TRBD1	-	TRBV6-5	CASSQGADQPQHF	TGTGCCAGCAGCCAGGGGGCGGACCAGCCCCAGCATTTT
TRBJ2-7	TRBD1	-	TRBV29-1	CSVEEPLRQGASYEQYF	TGCAGCGTTGAAGAACCCCTTCGGCAGGGGGCCTCCTACGAGCAGTACTTC
TRBJ2-5	TRBD2	-	TRBV29-1	CSVGTSGGKETQYF	TGCAGCGTGGGGACTAGCGGGGGTAAAGAGACCCAGTACTTC
TRBJ2-1	-	-	TRBV29-1	CSAEPRANEQFF	TGCAGCGCTGAACCGAGGGCCAATGAGCAGTTCTTC
TRBJ2-5	-	-	TRBV2	CASRFPLTGRGGETQYF	TGTGCCAGCAGATTCCCTTTGACAGGGCGGGGAGGAGAGACCCAGTACTTC
TRBJ1-5	-	-	TRBV7-9	CASSFTENQPQHF	TGTGCCAGCAGCTTTACGGAGAATCAGCCCCAGCATTTT
TRBJ2-7	TRBD1	-	TRBV5-1	CASRRDRAYEQYF	TGCGCCAGCCGAAGAGACAGGGCTTACGAGCAGTACTTC
TRBJ1-6	-	-	TRBV6-5	CASSSQGRDSPLHF	TGTGCCAGCAGTAGCCAGGGTCGGGATTCACCCCTCCACTTT
TRBJ2-1	-	-	TRBV5-4	CASSPGEREQFF	TGTGCCAGCAGCCCCGGGGAGCGGGAGCAGTTCTTC
TRBJ2-2	TRBD2	-	TRBV5-1	CASSLELAGVGVSGELFF	TGCGCCAGCAGCTTGGAACTAGCGGGAGTTGGAGTATCCGGGGAGCTGTTTTTT
TRBJ1-6	-	few	TRBV19	CASRLGGGSPLHF	TGTGCCAGTAGGTTGGGGGGAGGCTCACCCCTCCACTTT
TRBJ1-2	-	-	TRBV18	CASSPRQEGYGYTF	TGTGCCAGCTCACCGCGACAGGAAGGGTATGGCTACACCTTC
TRBJ1-5	-	-	TRBV6-5	CASSYSGANQPQHF	TGTGCCAGCAGTTACTCTGGGGCTAATCAGCCCCAGCATTTT
TRBJ1-3	-	-	TRBV7-8	CASSLEAEAGNTIYF	TGTGCCAGCAGCTTAGAAGCGGAGGCTGGAAACACCATATATTTT
TRBJ2-7	-	-	TRBV12-2	CASRPPDLMSSYEQYF	TGTGCAAGTCGCCCCCCCGACTTGATGAGCTCCTACGAGCAGTACTTC
TRBJ1-4	-	-	TRBV5-1	CASSPAGRNEKLFF	TGCGCCAGCAGCCCAGCGGGCCGTAATGAAAAACTGTTTTTT
TRBJ2-2	-	-	TRBV15	CATSKEPGTGELFF	TGTGCCACCAGCAAAGAACCAGGTACCGGGGAGCTGTTTTTT
TRBJ1-4	-	-	TRBV28	CASSLGVVIEKLFF	TGTGCCAGCAGTTTAGGAGTGGTGATTGAAAAACTGTTTTTT
TRBJ1-2	TRBD1	few	TRBV4-1	CASSPGTAFPQANYGYTF	TGCGCCAGCAGCCCGGGGACAGCCTTCCCTCAGGCTAACTATGGCTACACCTTC
TRBJ2-2	-	once	TRBV11-2	CASSFLRGDGELFF	TGTGCCAGCAGCTTTTTACGGGGTGACGGGGAGCTGTTTTTT
TRBJ2-3	TRBD2	-	TRBV6-4	CASTRRVSGRPSCSTDTQYF	TGTGCCAGCACCCGACGGGTTAGCGGGAGGCCCTCGTGTAGCACAGATACGCAGTATTTT
TRBJ1-1	TRBD1	once	TRBV6-6	CASSSDRAGAFF	TGTGCCAGCAGTTCTGACAGGGCGGGAGCTTTCTTT
TRBJ1-6	-	-	TRBV4-1	CASSQDANNSPLHF	TGCGCCAGCAGCCAAGACGCGAATAATTCACCCCTCCACTTT
TRBJ1-1	TRBD1	-	TRBV28	CASSRSGQVPTEAFF	TGTGCCAGCAGTAGATCGGGACAGGTCCCCACTGAAGCTTTCTTT
TRBJ1-1	-	-	TRBV6-5	CASSGRGERTEAFF	TGTGCCAGCAGCGGTCGGGGGGAAAGGACTGAAGCTTTCTTT